What follows are 26 T cell receptor beta chains derived from one specimen sequenced in a study of T cell responses to AZD1222 COVID-19 vaccine. Generated by immunoSEQ multiplex PCR, the TCRdb table keeps only in-frame clones and is missing some. This sample has around 180,000 clones, with 80% to 95% found just once. The specimen comprised peripheral blood, sampled on day 0 of AZD1222 vaccination. Source of these receptors: an adult in good health.

The rearrangement joins TRBV28 to TRBJ2-2; D remains unclear. CDR1 and CDR2 from the germline V gene are MDHEN and SYDVKM. Trimming took off 5 bases at V and 7 bases at J, with 8 bases between the two ends. The CDR3 sequence is 12 residues long. The CDR3 DNA reads TGTGCCAGCAGTCCGGATCTCGGGGAGCTGTTTTTT. Residues: CASSPDLGELFF.

The chain employs TRBV10-3 and TRBJ2-7; D perhaps matches TRBD2 (6 bases). The V end was cut by 5 bases, the J end by 3 bases, with 11 bases between. CDR3 length: 13 residues. The germline CDR1 and CDR2 sequences are ENHRY and SYGVKD. CDR3 region: CAISPKEGYEQYF. CDR3 sequence (DNA): TGTGCCATCAGTCCGAAGGAGGGCTACGAGCAGTACTTC.

This chain connects TRBV5-6 to TRBJ2-7, with 10 bases that match TRBD2. The CDR3 runs 15 residues. V dropped 5 bases and J dropped 4; count of bases not matched to a gene: 9. The V gene's germline CDR1 is SGHDT and CDR2 YYEEEE. In DNA form, the CDR3 reads TGTGCCAGCAGACCCGAAGGACTAGCGGATTACGAGCAGTACGTC. This translates into CASRPEGLADYEQYV.

This clone was observed once. The chain employs TRBV7-9 and TRBJ2-3; D gene unclear. This CDR3 region has 14 residues. Germline V gives CDR1 SEHNR, CDR2 FQNEAQ (reference sequence). The ends were cut back, 0 bases at V and 2 bases at J, with 6 bases in the middle. As DNA, the CDR3 is TGTGCCAGCAGCTTAGCGGCCTCCACAGATACGCAGTATTTT. Translating it yields CASSLAASTDTQYF.

The J gene is TRBJ1-2, the V gene TRBV5-1; 12 nucleotides match TRBD1. Germline V CDR1 and CDR2: SGHRS, YFSETQ. The CDR3 has 15 residues. V lost 4 bases, J lost 7 bases, and 8 bases stayed unmatched. This CDR3 is CASSEGTGGILGYTF. CDR3 sequence (DNA): TGCGCCAGCAGCGAGGGGACAGGGGGCATTCTTGGCTACACCTTC.

This sequence joins TRBV6-1 and TRBJ1-1; D unclear. CDR1 MNHNS and CDR2 SASEGT come from the germline V gene. CDR3 length: 14 amino acids. The V end was cut by 1 base, the J end by 6 bases, with 12 bases between. CDR3: CASSEGWMDPEAFF. CDR3 nucleotide sequence: TGTGCCAGCAGTGAAGGGTGGATGGACCCTGAAGCTTTCTTT.

The chain uses TRBV20-1 and TRBJ1-4, with no clear D. The germline CDR1 and CDR2 sequences are DFQATT and SNEGSKA (reference sequence). With 6 bases removed from V and 8 bases from J, the gap between germline ends came to 10 bases. This CDR3 comprises 11 residues. The CDR3 nucleotides are TGCAGTGCAGATACGAGGGAAAAACTGTTTTTT. Amino acid sequence: CSADTREKLFF.

This chain joins TRBV28 and TRBJ1-2, with TRBD1 matching over 7 bases. V dropped 6 bases and J dropped 8; count of bases not matched to a gene: 12. CDR1 MDHEN and CDR2 SYDVKM come from the germline V gene. The CDR3 is 14 amino acids. The CDR3 reads CASSPGGGPVGYTF. CDR3 nucleotides: TGTGCCAGCAGCCCAGGGGGTGGCCCAGTCGGCTACACCTTC.

The CDR3 coding sequence is TGTGCCAGCAGCACCTACAGGGGGCGAGGACCTGAAGCTTTCTTT. Translated: CASSTYRGRGPEAFF. V is TRBV7-9 and J is TRBJ1-1, with 9 bases fitting TRBD1. Germline-derived CDR1 and CDR2 are SEHNR and FQNEAQ (reference sequence). The CDR3 length is 15 residues. The V and J ends lost 5 bases and 6 bases, in that order; junction bases with no gene match: 10.

The rearrangement uses TRBV15 and TRBJ1-2; D gene ambiguous. This CDR3 contains 14 residues. CDR1 is LNHNV, CDR2 YYDKDF, per germline (reference sequence). With 3 bases removed from V and 6 bases from J, the gap between germline ends came to 14 bases. The CDR3 nucleotides read TGTGCCACCAGCAGGAGGGAGGGTTACGATGGCTACACCTTC. Translating gives CATSRREGYDGYTF.

This chain joins TRBV7-8 and TRBJ2-1; D might be TRBD2 (6 bases). V lost 5 bases and J 7 bases, leaving 12 bases between the germline ends. Germline assignment: CDR1 SGHVS and CDR2 FQNEAQ. This CDR3 is 13 amino acids long. CDR3 protein: CASSPSGGNEQFF. DNA for the CDR3: TGTGCCAGCAGCCCGTCTGGAGGGAATGAGCAGTTCTTC.

J is TRBJ1-2 and V is TRBV14; 7 positions match TRBD1. CDR1 and CDR2 from the germline V gene are SGHDN and FVKESK. V lost 2 bases and J lost 5; bases outside the gene matches: 5. The length of the CDR3 is 14 residues. CDR3 coding DNA: TGTGCCAGCAGCCAATTGACAGGGACGTATGGCTACACCTTC. Its translation is CASSQLTGTYGYTF. Using reference TRBV14 and TRBJ1-2 for the parts outside the CDR3, the full variable domain is EAGVTQFPSHSVIEKGQTVTLRCDPISGHDNLYWYRRVMGKEIKFLLHFVKESKQDESGMPNNRFLAERTGGTYSTLKVQPAELEDSGVYFCASSQLTGTYGYTFGSGTRLTVV.

This sequence joins TRBV29-1 and TRBJ1-1; D is unclear. V lost 2 bases and J 4 bases, leaving 11 bases between the germline ends. The germline V gene has CDR1 SQVTM and CDR2 ANQGSEA. This CDR3 contains 13 residues. The CDR3 protein is CSVENFPGTEAFF. CDR3 bases: TGCAGCGTTGAAAACTTCCCGGGCACTGAAGCTTTCTTT.

The chain recombines TRBV5-1 with TRBJ2-2, with D hard to call. The V gene's germline CDR1 is SGHRS and CDR2 YFSETQ. The CDR3 has 15 amino acids. Between the trimmed V and J ends, which lost 5 bases and 2 bases, there was a span of 13 bases. The CDR3 nucleotides are TGCGCCAGCAGAACAGATTTATTAAACACCGGGGAGCTGTTTTTT. Translating it yields CASRTDLLNTGELFF. Together with reference TRBV5-1 and TRBJ2-2, the CDR3 gives the full variable domain: KAGVTQTPRYLIKTRGQQVTLSCSPISGHRSVSWYQQTPGQGLQFLFEYFSETQRNKGNFPGRFSGRQFSNSRSEMNVSTLELGDSALYLCASRTDLLNTGELFFGEGSRLTVL.

This chain uses TRBV25-1 with TRBJ2-1; 14 nucleotides line up with TRBD2. The CDR3 contains 16 residues. Germline CDR1 and CDR2: MGHDK and SYGVNS. Trimming removed 7 bases from V and 2 bases from J; junction bases left unmatched: 4. The CDR3: CASTGLAGGTYNEQFF. The DNA of the CDR3 is TGTGCCAGCACAGGACTAGCGGGAGGAACCTACAATGAGCAGTTCTTC. Using reference TRBV25-1 and TRBJ2-1 for the parts outside the CDR3, the full variable domain is EADIYQTPRYLVIGTGKKITLECSQTMGHDKMYWYQQDPGMELHLIHYSYGVNSTEKGDLSSESTVSRIRTEHFPLTLESARPSHTSQYLCASTGLAGGTYNEQFFGPGTRLTVL.

The chain carries TRBV1 and TRBJ2-2; TRBD2, the table's D call, lacks a check against the DNA. TRBV1 is marked as a pseudogene. The CDR3 covers 18 residues. CDR3: CTSSQGDSGGPNTGELFF. The CDR3 nucleotides are TGCACCAGCAGCCAGGGAGATAGCGGGGGGCCGAACACCGGGGAGCTGTTTTTT.

With regard to this clone: At one end the junction does not follow the germline gene, possibly because of a read error. The gene calls are TRBV18 and TRBJ2-7; 14 bases map to TRBD2. This CDR3 has 14 amino acids. Germline V gene lookup returns CDR1 KGHSH and CDR2 LQKENI. CDR3 DNA: TGTGCCAGCTCACCACAAGGGACTAGCGGGAGAAAGACCTTC. Translation: CASSPQGTSGRKTF.

The V gene is TRBV28, the J gene TRBJ1-2; D remains ambiguous. The CDR3 is 14 amino acids. Per the germline V gene, CDR1 is MDHEN and CDR2 is SYDVKM. Trimming pared 6 bases from V and 8 bases from J, leaving 19 bases between. The CDR3 DNA follows: TGTGCCAGCAGGGACGGACGCCGGGGAGGCGGCTACACCTTC. Protein sequence: CASRDGRRGGGYTF.

This clone was detected once. V gene TRBV2 combines with J gene TRBJ2-5; D is tentatively TRBD1 or TRBD2 (7 bases each). The CDR3 length is 16 residues. Germline CDR1 SNHLY, CDR2 FYNNEI. Trimming took off 0 bases at V and 5 bases at J, with 16 bases between the two ends. The CDR3 bases are TGTGCCAGCAGTGAAGCGGGGAGGGGGCTGGAGGAGACCCAGTACTTC. Amino acid sequence: CASSEAGRGLEETQYF.

This clone was seen a single time. This chain links TRBV29-1 with TRBJ1-5; D remains unclear. Germline V gene data show CDR1 as SQVTM and CDR2 as ANQGSEA. The CDR3 loop spans 15 amino acids. Trimming stripped 4 bases from V and 2 bases from J, with 15 bases between. Here the CDR3 DNA reads TGCAGCGTTGGGACCGGCTCAGGCGGCAATCAGCCCCAGCATTTT. Protein sequence: CSVGTGSGGNQPQHF.

Here the CDR3 DNA reads TGTGCCAGCAGTGAAGGGGCGGGGGCCATCTCTGGGGCCAACGTCCTGACTTTC. Translating it yields CASSEGAGAISGANVLTF. V gene TRBV6-1 combines with J gene TRBJ2-6, with TRBD2 as a possible D gene (7 bases). The CDR3 loop spans 18 amino acids. Trimming took off 1 base at V and 0 bases at J, with 13 bases between the two ends. The germline gives CDR1 MNHNS, CDR2 SASEGT.

This rearrangement joins TRBV4-1 to TRBJ2-1; TRBD1 might be the D (6 bases). Per the germline V gene, CDR1 is MGHRA and CDR2 is YSYEKL. With 4 bases removed from V and 6 bases from J, the gap between germline ends came to 19 bases. The CDR3 has 16 amino acids. The CDR3 nucleotides are TGCGCCAGCAGCCGGACCGGACAGCGAAGGTTCAATGAGCAGTTCTTC. Translation: CASSRTGQRRFNEQFF.

This sequence joins TRBV5-5 and TRBJ1-2; D remains ambiguous. The V and J ends lost 0 bases and 8 bases respectively, with 14 bases between them. This CDR3 spans 14 amino acids. From germline, CDR1 is SGHKS and CDR2 YYEKEE (reference sequence). The CDR3, as DNA: TGTGCCAGCAGCTTGGATGGCAGGATAGGAGGCTACACCTTC. Protein product: CASSLDGRIGGYTF.

This chain connects TRBV2 to TRBJ1-2; possibly TRBD1 for D (5 bases). The V end lost 3 bases, the J end lost 1 base, and 12 bases lay between the germline ends. Germline assignment: CDR1 SNHLY and CDR2 FYNNEI. The CDR3 contains 15 residues. CDR3 sequence reads: CASSERQGFNYGYTF. CDR3 nucleotides: TGTGCCAGCAGTGAGCGGCAGGGCTTTAACTATGGCTACACCTTC.

This clone came up once. The chain has TRBV19 and TRBJ2-7; TRBD1 matches at 7 bases. Per germline, CDR1 LNHDA and CDR2 SQIVND (reference sequence). The CDR3 covers 15 residues. V shed 8 bases, J shed 1 base, and the junction held 11 bases outside the gene matches. CDR3 nucleotides: TGTGCCAGTGTTAGACAGGGTTTAGGGTCCTACGAGCAGTACGTC. This gives the protein CASVRQGLGSYEQYV.

The chain is built from TRBV19 and TRBJ1-2; D gene uncertain. Germline V lookup: CDR1 LNHDA, CDR2 SQIVND (reference sequence). With 1 base removed from V and 5 bases from J, the gap between germline ends came to 8 bases. There are 13 residues in the CDR3. The CDR3 DNA sequence: TGTGCCAGTAGTATAGGGGAGGGATATGGCTACACCTTC. Its protein is CASSIGEGYGYTF.